The 27 T cell receptor beta chains presented below share a single source sample, sequenced in a study of cytomegalovirus exposure and HLA in healthy donors. The PCR ran on 60 Vbeta and 13 Jbeta primers. Clones were read by immunoSEQ multiplex PCR, and TCRdb kept only the in-frame ones, dropping some. Here the sample spans over 150,000 clones, around 88% being singletons. The sample taken for sequencing was PBMCs. These receptor sequences come from a young woman in good health and CMV-seronegative.

The chain is built from TRBV7-2 and TRBJ1-6; D not certain. This CDR3 is built from 16 residues. Germline values: CDR1 SGHTA, CDR2 FQGNSA. The V end was cut by 5 bases, the J end by 5 bases, with 16 bases between. The CDR3 reads CASSPEGVFHNSPLHF. The CDR3 DNA follows: TGTGCCAGCAGCCCTGAGGGTGTATTCCATAATTCACCCCTCCACTTT.

The chain recombines TRBV28 with TRBJ2-2, with 8 nucleotides matching TRBD2. The CDR3 extends over 14 amino acids. J lost 4 bases, V lost 5 bases, and 3 bases had no gene match. From germline, CDR1 is MDHEN and CDR2 SYDVKM. The CDR3 DNA reads TGTGCCAGCAGTCCGGGGGGGGGCACCGGGGAGCTGTTTTTT. Amino acid sequence: CASSPGGGTGELFF. The variable domain in full, with the rest retrieved from reference TRBV28 and TRBJ2-2, is DVKVTQSSRYLVKRTGEKVFLECVQDMDHENMFWYRQDPGLGLRLIYFSYDVKMKEKGDIPEGYSVSREKKERFSLILESASTNQTSMYLCASSPGGGTGELFFGEGSRLTVL.

J is TRBJ2-5 and V is TRBV5-1; 8 bases are a match to TRBD2. Germline V gene data show CDR1 as SGHRS and CDR2 as YFSETQ. The CDR3 contains 16 residues. With V trimmed by 4 bases and J by 1 base, 9 bases remained unmatched. The CDR3 protein is CASSLPSGGFQETQYF. The CDR3 DNA follows: TGCGCCAGCAGCCTCCCCAGCGGGGGTTTCCAAGAGACCCAGTACTTC.

The chain couples TRBV7-8 to TRBJ1-4; D uncertain. Germline CDR1 and CDR2: SGHVS and FQNEAQ. V was shortened by 5 bases and J by 7 bases, with 23 bases between the two germline ends. CDR3 length: 17 amino acids. The CDR3 region has the DNA TGTGCCAGCAGCCCCGCTGACGCAGGAGTTCGGGGTGAAAAACTGTTTTTT. Encoded protein: CASSPADAGVRGEKLFF.

This chain joins TRBV4-3 and TRBJ2-2; 9 bases map to TRBD1. J was trimmed by 6 bases and V by 3 bases; bases with no gene match: 8. Per germline, CDR1 LGHNA and CDR2 YSLEER. The CDR3 covers 16 residues. For the CDR3, the DNA is TGCGCCAGCAGCCACCCCCGGACAGGGGACTCCGGGGAGCTGTTTTTT. It is translated as CASSHPRTGDSGELFF.

This clone appeared once. The rearrangement joins TRBV9 to TRBJ2-1, with 7 bases aligning to TRBD1. This CDR3 has 17 residues. V lost 5 bases, J lost 3 bases, and 14 bases stayed unmatched. Germline V gene data show CDR1 as SGDLS and CDR2 as YYNGEE. The CDR3 sequence is CASSPMARTGLYNEQFF. The CDR3 DNA reads TGTGCCAGCAGTCCCATGGCCCGGACAGGCCTCTACAATGAGCAGTTCTTC.

This sequence joins TRBV7-8 and TRBJ2-3; 7 bases map to TRBD1. The junction had 5 bases not matched to a gene; V was cut back by 5 bases and J by 3 bases. The CDR3 spans 14 residues. Germline values: CDR1 SGHVS, CDR2 FQNEAQ. Here the CDR3 reads CASSPTTGTDTQYF. CDR3 coding DNA: TGTGCCAGCAGCCCGACGACAGGGACAGATACGCAGTATTTT.

The chain combines TRBV5-8 with TRBJ1-4; D perhaps matches TRBD1 (5 bases). V was trimmed by 0 bases and J by 1 base, leaving 13 bases between them. The CDR3 has 17 amino acids. The germline V gene encodes CDR1 SGHTS and CDR2 YDEGEE. The CDR3 here is CASSLAMGPRTNEKLFF. The CDR3, as DNA: TGTGCCAGCAGCTTGGCGATGGGGCCGAGAACTAATGAAAAACTGTTTTTT. The variable domain in full, with the rest retrieved from reference TRBV5-8 and TRBJ1-4, is EAGVTQSPTHLIKTRGQQATLRCSPISGHTSVYWYQQALGLGLQFLLWYDEGEERNRGNFPPRFSGRQFPNYSSELNVNALELEDSALYLCASSLAMGPRTNEKLFFGSGTQLSVL.

This chain connects TRBV28 to TRBJ1-6; TRBD1 aligns across 7 bases. The CDR3 has 17 amino acids. Germline CDR1 and CDR2: MDHEN and SYDVKM. The V segment lost 5 bases and the J segment 0 bases; nucleotides outside the gene matches: 7. CDR3: CASSAGQWSSYNSPLHF. The CDR3 bases are TGTGCCAGCAGTGCGGGACAGTGGAGCTCCTATAATTCACCCCTCCACTTT.

This chain links TRBV4-1 with TRBJ2-1, with D possibly TRBD2 on 5 matching bases. The V gene lost 0 bases and the J gene lost 2 bases, with 20 bases spanning the gap. Germline V gene data show CDR1 as MGHRA and CDR2 as YSYEKL. This CDR3 is 19 amino acids long. The CDR3 nucleotides read TGCGCCAGCAGCCAAGACTGGCGGGCGCAGCCCGGAGCCTACAATGAGCAGTTCTTC. This gives the protein CASSQDWRAQPGAYNEQFF.

The chain is built from TRBV7-9 and TRBJ1-4, with D perhaps matching TRBD1 (6 bases). Germline loops: CDR1 SEHNR, CDR2 FQNEAQ (reference sequence). The CDR3 has 14 residues. The V and J ends lost 4 bases and 8 bases respectively, with 14 bases between them. The CDR3 here is CASSWQQGKEKLFF. CDR3 coding DNA: TGTGCCAGCAGCTGGCAACAGGGAAAGGAAAAACTGTTTTTT.

The chain is built from TRBV5-5 and TRBJ2-1; TRBD2 might be the D (5 bases). CDR1 and CDR2 from the germline V gene are SGHKS and YYEKEE (reference sequence). This CDR3 comprises 14 residues. Deletions cut 4 bases from V and 0 bases from J, with 8 bases between. Here the CDR3 reads CASSGLASYNEQFF. In DNA, the CDR3 is TGTGCCAGCAGCGGTCTAGCCTCCTACAATGAGCAGTTCTTC.

Details on this clone: The sample contains more than one DNA sequence encoding this CDR3. CDR3 residues: CASSPLAGGSYNEQFF. The DNA of the CDR3 is TGCGCCAGCAGCCCACTAGCGGGGGGCTCCTACAATGAGCAGTTCTTC. The chain recombines TRBV5-1 with TRBJ2-1, with 12 nucleotides matching TRBD2. CDR1 SGHRS and CDR2 YFSETQ come from the germline V gene. The V and J ends lost 4 bases and 0 bases, in that order; junction bases with no gene match: 2. This CDR3 has 16 amino acids.

This clone has at least ten counts. The CDR3 DNA is TGTGCCAGCAGTTACTCGATCTACGATGACAGCTATGGCTACACCTTC. This translates into CASSYSIYDDSYGYTF. This chain connects TRBV6-5 to TRBJ1-2, with D maybe TRBD1 (5 bases). CDR3 size: 16 residues. Trimming took off 0 bases at V and 4 bases at J, with 15 bases between the two ends. Per germline, CDR1 MNHEY and CDR2 SVGAGI.

The count of this clone is one. CDR3 sequence: CASSEGLAGVHEQYF. The CDR3 nucleotides read TGTGCCAGCAGTGAAGGTCTAGCGGGAGTTCACGAGCAGTACTTC. The chain has TRBV2 and TRBJ2-7, with TRBD2 identical over 10 bases. The V segment lost 1 base and the J segment 5 bases; nucleotides outside the gene matches: 5. Per the germline V gene, CDR1 is SNHLY and CDR2 is FYNNEI. The CDR3 loop spans 15 amino acids.

V gene TRBV10-2 combines with J gene TRBJ1-1, with a tentative D call TRBD1 (5 bases). Germline CDR1 reads WSHSY; CDR2 reads SAAADI. This CDR3 spans 14 amino acids. V lost 5 bases and J 1 base, leaving 11 bases between the germline ends. In DNA, the CDR3 is TGCGCCAGCAGTTGGGCCGGACAGAACACTGAAGCTTTCTTT. Protein sequence: CASSWAGQNTEAFF.

This chain joins TRBV7-2 and TRBJ1-2; 9 nucleotides agree with TRBD1. CDR1 is SGHTA, CDR2 FQGNSA, per germline. The CDR3 consists of 16 residues. Losses at the gene ends were 5 bases for V and 5 bases for J; bases not matched to a gene: 12. This chain's CDR3 is CASSPAGQGIMYGYTF. The CDR3 DNA reads TGTGCCAGCAGCCCCGCGGGACAGGGTATTATGTATGGCTACACCTTC.

There are a few counts of this clone. The chain couples TRBV10-2 to TRBJ1-5, with D possibly being TRBD1 (6 bases). The length of the CDR3 is 14 residues. Germline assignment: CDR1 WSHSY and CDR2 SAAADI. The ends were cut back, 10 bases at V and 0 bases at J, with 13 bases in the middle. CDR3 loop: CATTDSYSNQPQHF. Written as DNA, the CDR3 is TGCGCCACCACGGACAGCTATAGCAATCAGCCCCAGCATTTT.

CDR3 loop: CASSPGGRNSPLHF. The CDR3 nucleotides are TGTGCCAGCAGTCCCGGGGGGAGAAATTCACCCCTCCACTTT. This chain links TRBV27 with TRBJ1-6, with D possibly being TRBD1 (5 bases). CDR3 length: 14 amino acids. With 5 bases removed from V and 7 bases from J, the gap between germline ends came to 12 bases. CDR1 and CDR2 (germline): MNHEY, SMNVEV (reference sequence).

V and J are TRBV9 and TRBJ1-2; 9 positions agree with TRBD1. The CDR3 is 15 residues long. The V gene's germline CDR1 is SGDLS and CDR2 YYNGEE. V lost 4 bases, J lost 5 bases, and 9 bases stayed unmatched. The CDR3 bases are TGTGCCAGCAGCAGAGACAGGGGGTTGGGGTATGGCTACACCTTC. Translated, it gives CASSRDRGLGYGYTF.

This chain links TRBV4-1 with TRBJ2-5; 8 bases line up with TRBD1. The junction had 5 bases not matched to a gene; V was cut back by 0 bases and J by 5 bases. Germline V CDR1 and CDR2: MGHRA, YSYEKL. This CDR3 comprises 15 residues. Here the CDR3 DNA reads TGCGCCAGCAGCCAAGATCGACGGACAGGGGAGACCCAGTACTTC. It yields the protein CASSQDRRTGETQYF.

This rearrangement joins TRBV18 to TRBJ1-5, with 9 bases identical to TRBD1. The germline gives CDR1 KGHSH, CDR2 LQKENI. The junction had 11 bases not matched to a gene; V was cut back by 6 bases and J by 2 bases. CDR3 length: 17 residues. The CDR3 loop reads CASSAEIGDRGNQPQHF. DNA of the CDR3: TGTGCCAGCTCCGCGGAGATAGGGGACAGGGGCAATCAGCCCCAGCATTTT. Full variable domain (remainder filled in from reference TRBV18 and TRBJ1-5): NAGVMQNPRHLVRRRGQEARLRCSPMKGHSHVYWYRQLPEEGLKFMVYLQKENIIDESGMPKERFSAEFPKEGPSILRIQQVVRGDSAAYFCASSAEIGDRGNQPQHFGDGTRLSIL.

V gene TRBV19 combines with J gene TRBJ1-4; a weak D match, TRBD1 (6 bases). Per germline, CDR1 LNHDA and CDR2 SQIVND (reference sequence). Trimming took off 4 bases at V and 8 bases at J, with 14 bases between the two ends. The CDR3 consists of 14 residues. The DNA of the CDR3 is TGTGCCAGTAGTAGAGTGGGGGCGGACGAAAAACTGTTTTTT. It specifies CASSRVGADEKLFF. Based on the CDR3 plus reference TRBV19 and TRBJ1-4, the full variable domain is DGGITQSPKYLFRKEGQNVTLSCEQNLNHDAMYWYRQDPGQGLRLIYYSQIVNDFQKGDIAEGYSVSREKKESFPLTVTSAQKNPTAFYLCASSRVGADEKLFFGSGTQLSVL.

The rearrangement uses TRBV6-5 and TRBJ2-1; 10 bases match TRBD2. V dropped 8 bases and J dropped 8; count of bases not matched to a gene: 6. Germline lookup yields CDR1 MNHEY and CDR2 SVGAGI. This CDR3 spans 13 amino acids. The CDR3: CASRLAGVDEQFF. The CDR3 region has the DNA TGTGCCAGCCGCCTAGCGGGAGTTGATGAGCAGTTCTTC.

This clone was counted a single time. This chain connects TRBV27 to TRBJ2-3, with 11 nucleotides matching TRBD2. The CDR3 has 18 residues. V gave up 8 bases and J gave up 2 bases; unmatched junction bases: 15. Germline-derived CDR1 and CDR2 are MNHEY and SMNVEV (reference sequence). In DNA form, the CDR3 reads TGTGCCAGCTCCTTGGGTCCGGGACTAGCGGATCCCACAGATACGCAGTATTTT. It codes for CASSLGPGLADPTDTQYF.

This rearrangement joins TRBV29-1 to TRBJ2-3, with TRBD1 matching 7 bases. With V trimmed by 5 bases and J by 3 bases, 5 bases remained unmatched. The germline gives CDR1 SQVTM, CDR2 ANQGSEA. The CDR3 has 13 residues. For the CDR3, the DNA is TGCAGCGTTTCTCGGGACAGAACAGATACGCAGTATTTT. This encodes CSVSRDRTDTQYF.

This chain connects TRBV29-1 to TRBJ2-1; no clear D gene. Germline CDR1 reads SQVTM; CDR2 reads ANQGSEA. CDR3 length equals 11 residues. V dropped 3 bases and J dropped 5 bases, with 5 bases sitting between them. Here the CDR3 DNA reads TGCAGCGTTGATTCGGACAATGAGCAGTTCTTC. It encodes CSVDSDNEQFF.